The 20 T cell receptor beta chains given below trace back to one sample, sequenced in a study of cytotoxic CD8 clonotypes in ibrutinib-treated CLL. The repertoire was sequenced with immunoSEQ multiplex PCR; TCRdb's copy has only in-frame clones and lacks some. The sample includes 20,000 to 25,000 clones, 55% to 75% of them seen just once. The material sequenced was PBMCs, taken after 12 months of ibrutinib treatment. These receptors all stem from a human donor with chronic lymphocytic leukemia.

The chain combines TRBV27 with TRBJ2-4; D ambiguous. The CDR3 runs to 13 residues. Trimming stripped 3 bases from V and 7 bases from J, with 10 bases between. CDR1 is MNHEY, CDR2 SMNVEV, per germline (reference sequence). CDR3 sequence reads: CASSFAVGNIQYF. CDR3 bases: TGTGCCAGCAGTTTCGCCGTCGGGAACATTCAGTACTTC.

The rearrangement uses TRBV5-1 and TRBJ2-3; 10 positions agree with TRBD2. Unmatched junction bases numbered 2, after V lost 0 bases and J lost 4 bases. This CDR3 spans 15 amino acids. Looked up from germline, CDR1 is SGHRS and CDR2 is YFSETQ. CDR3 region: CASSLGLAGADTQYF. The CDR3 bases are TGCGCCAGCAGCTTGGGGCTAGCGGGGGCAGATACGCAGTATTTT.

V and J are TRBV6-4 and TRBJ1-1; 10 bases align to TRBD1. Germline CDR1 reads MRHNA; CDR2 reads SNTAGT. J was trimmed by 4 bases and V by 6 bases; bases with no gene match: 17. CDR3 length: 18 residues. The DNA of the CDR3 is TGTGCCAGCAGGCGACAGGGGGCGAAGGAAAGGTTGGGCACTGAAGCTTTCTTT. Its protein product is CASRRQGAKERLGTEAFF.

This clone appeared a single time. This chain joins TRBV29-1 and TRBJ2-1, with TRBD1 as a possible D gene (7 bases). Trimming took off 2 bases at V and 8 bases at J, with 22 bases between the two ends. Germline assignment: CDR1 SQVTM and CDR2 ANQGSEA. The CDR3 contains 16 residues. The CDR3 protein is CSVERRGRILLDEQFF. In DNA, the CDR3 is TGCAGCGTTGAAAGGAGGGGGCGAATCCTTTTGGATGAGCAGTTCTTC.

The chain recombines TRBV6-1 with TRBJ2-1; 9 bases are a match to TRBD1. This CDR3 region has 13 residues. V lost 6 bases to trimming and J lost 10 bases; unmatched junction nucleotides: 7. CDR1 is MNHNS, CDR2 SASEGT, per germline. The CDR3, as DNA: TGTGCCAGCAGACAGGGGGCGGGTAGCGAGCAGTTCTTC. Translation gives CASRQGAGSEQFF.

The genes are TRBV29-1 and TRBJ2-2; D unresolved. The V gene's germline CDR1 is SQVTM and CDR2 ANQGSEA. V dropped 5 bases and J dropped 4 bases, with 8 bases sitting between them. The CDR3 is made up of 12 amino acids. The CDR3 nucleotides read TGCAGCGTTAACACCCTCACCGGGGAGCTGTTTTTT. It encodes CSVNTLTGELFF.

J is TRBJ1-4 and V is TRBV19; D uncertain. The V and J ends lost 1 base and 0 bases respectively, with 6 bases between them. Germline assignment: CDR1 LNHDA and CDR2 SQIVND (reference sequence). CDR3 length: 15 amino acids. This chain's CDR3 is CASSIVRSTNEKLFF. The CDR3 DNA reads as TGTGCCAGTAGTATAGTCCGGTCAACTAATGAAAAACTGTTTTTT.

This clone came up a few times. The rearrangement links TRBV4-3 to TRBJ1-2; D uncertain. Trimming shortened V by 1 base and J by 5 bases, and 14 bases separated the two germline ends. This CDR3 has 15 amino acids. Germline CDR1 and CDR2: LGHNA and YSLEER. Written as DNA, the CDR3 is TGCGCCAGCAGCCAAGCCCCCAACAGCCTTTATGGCTACACCTTC. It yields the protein CASSQAPNSLYGYTF.

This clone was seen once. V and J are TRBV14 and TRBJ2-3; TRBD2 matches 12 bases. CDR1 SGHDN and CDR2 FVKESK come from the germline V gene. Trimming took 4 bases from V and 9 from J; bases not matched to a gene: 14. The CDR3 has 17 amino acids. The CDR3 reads CASSPYGASGGAPTQYF. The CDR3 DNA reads TGTGCCAGCAGCCCCTATGGGGCTAGCGGGGGGGCCCCCACGCAGTATTTT.

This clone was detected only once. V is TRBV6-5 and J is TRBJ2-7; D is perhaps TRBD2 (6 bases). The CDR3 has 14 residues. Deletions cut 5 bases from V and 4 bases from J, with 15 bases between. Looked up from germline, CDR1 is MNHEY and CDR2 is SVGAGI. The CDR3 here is CASSPAGFEYEQYF. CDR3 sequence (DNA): TGTGCCAGCAGTCCCGCGGGGTTTGAGTACGAGCAGTACTTC.

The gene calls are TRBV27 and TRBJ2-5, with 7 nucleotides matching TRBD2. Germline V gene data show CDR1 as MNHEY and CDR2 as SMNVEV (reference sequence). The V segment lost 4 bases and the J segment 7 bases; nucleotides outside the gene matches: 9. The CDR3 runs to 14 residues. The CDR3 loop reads CASSSRAGRGTQYF. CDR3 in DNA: TGTGCCAGCAGTTCTCGCGCAGGGAGGGGGACCCAGTACTTC.

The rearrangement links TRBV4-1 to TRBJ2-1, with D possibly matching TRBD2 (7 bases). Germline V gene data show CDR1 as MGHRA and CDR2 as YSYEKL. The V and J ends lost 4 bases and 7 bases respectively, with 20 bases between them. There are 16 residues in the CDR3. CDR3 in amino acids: CASSLSGGRPNNEQFF. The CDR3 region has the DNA TGCGCCAGCAGCCTCTCCGGGGGGCGGCCCAATAATGAGCAGTTCTTC.

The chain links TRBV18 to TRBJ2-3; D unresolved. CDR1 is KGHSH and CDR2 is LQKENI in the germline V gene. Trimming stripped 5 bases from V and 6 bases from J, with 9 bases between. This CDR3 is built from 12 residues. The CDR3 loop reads CASSGDRDTQYF. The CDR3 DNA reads TGTGCCAGCTCAGGGGATCGGGATACGCAGTATTTT.

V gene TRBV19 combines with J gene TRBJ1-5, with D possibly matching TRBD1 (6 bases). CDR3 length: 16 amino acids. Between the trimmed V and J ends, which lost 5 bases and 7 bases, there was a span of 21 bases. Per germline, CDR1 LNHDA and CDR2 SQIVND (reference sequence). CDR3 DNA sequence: TGTGCCAGTAGTCCACAACGGGGGGGCCCGCAACAGCCCCAGCATTTT. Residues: CASSPQRGGPQQPQHF.

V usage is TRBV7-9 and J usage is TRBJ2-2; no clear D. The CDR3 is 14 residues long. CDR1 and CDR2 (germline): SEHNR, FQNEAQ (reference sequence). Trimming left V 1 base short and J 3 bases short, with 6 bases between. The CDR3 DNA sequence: TGTGCCAGCAGCTTAGATGTTGACACCGGGGAGCTGTTTTTT. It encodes CASSLDVDTGELFF. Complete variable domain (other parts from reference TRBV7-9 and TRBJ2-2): DTGVSQNPRHKITKRGQNVTFRCDPISEHNRLYWYRQTLGQGPEFLTYFQNEAQLEKSRLLSDRFSAERPKGSFSTLEIQRTEQGDSAMYLCASSLDVDTGELFFGEGSRLTVL.

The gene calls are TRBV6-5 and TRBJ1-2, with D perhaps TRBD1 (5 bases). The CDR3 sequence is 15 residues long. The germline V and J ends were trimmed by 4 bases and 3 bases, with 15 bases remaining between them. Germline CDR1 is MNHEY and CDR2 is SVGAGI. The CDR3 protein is CASSSLGGSYYGYTF. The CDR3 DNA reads TGTGCCAGCAGTTCGCTGGGGGGAAGTTACTATGGCTACACCTTC.

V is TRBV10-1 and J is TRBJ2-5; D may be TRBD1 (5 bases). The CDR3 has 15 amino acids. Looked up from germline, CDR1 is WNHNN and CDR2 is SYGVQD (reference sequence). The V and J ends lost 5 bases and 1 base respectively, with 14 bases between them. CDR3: CASSPGPQSQETQYF. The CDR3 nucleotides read TGCGCCAGCAGTCCAGGGCCCCAATCCCAAGAGACCCAGTACTTC.

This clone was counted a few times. The CDR3 is CATRNGDIQYF. CDR3 in DNA: TGTGCCACCCGGAATGGAGACATTCAGTACTTC. The chain is built from TRBV6-5 and TRBJ2-4; D is unresolved. Trimming removed 10 bases at V and 8 bases at J, with 12 bases between. The length of the CDR3 is 11 residues. CDR1 and CDR2 (germline): MNHEY, SVGAGI.

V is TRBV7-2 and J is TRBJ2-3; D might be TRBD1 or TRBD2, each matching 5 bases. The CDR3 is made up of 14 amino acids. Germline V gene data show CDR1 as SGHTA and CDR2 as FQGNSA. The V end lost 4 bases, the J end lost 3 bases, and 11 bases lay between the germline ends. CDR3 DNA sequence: TGTGCCAGCAGCTCGGGGCTGACAACAGATACGCAGTATTTT. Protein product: CASSSGLTTDTQYF. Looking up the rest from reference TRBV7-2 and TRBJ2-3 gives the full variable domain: GAGVSQSPSNKVTEKGKDVELRCDPISGHTALYWYRQSLGQGLEFLIYFQGNSAPDKSGLPSDRFSAERTGGSVSTLTIQRTQQEDSAVYLCASSSGLTTDTQYFGPGTRLTVL.

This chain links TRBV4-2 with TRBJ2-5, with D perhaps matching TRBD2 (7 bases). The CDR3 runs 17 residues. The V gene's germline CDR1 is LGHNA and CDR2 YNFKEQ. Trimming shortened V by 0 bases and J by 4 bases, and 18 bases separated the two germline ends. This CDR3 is CASSQDPMGGLVETQYF. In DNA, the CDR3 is TGTGCCAGCAGCCAAGATCCGATGGGGGGGCTAGTAGAGACCCAGTACTTC.